These T cell receptor beta chains were read from a single sample in a study of blood T cells in healthy people across ages. MiXCR, run by TCRdb on the 5' RACE reads, gives a single entry per CDR3 protein. The sample shows around 1,500,000 distinct CDR3 sequences, 28% of them seen only once. The sequenced material came from blood. These receptors were collected from a woman in her 30s in good health. The CDR3 runs from the conserved cysteine through the conserved F or W. The D gene is left open where the match is weak. Some rows have no size entry. The others give once, few or many, or a class for an expanded clone.

clone size: few
D gene: NA
J gene: TRBJ2-7
V gene: TRBV12-2
CDR3 protein: CASRLELSYEQYF
CDR3 DNA: TGTGCAAGTCGCTTAGAACTATCCTACGAGCAGTACTTC

clone size: few
D gene: NA
J gene: TRBJ2-2
V gene: TRBV11-2
CDR3 protein: CASSLGIRDTGELFF
CDR3 DNA: TGTGCCAGCAGCTTAGGGATACGGGATACCGGGGAGCTGTTTTTT

clone size: few
D gene: TRBD1
J gene: TRBJ1-1
V gene: TRBV12-3/TRBV12-4
CDR3 protein: CASTPGGSGTGMNTEAFF
CDR3 DNA: TGTGCCAGCACCCCGGGCGGTTCCGGGACAGGCATGAACACTGAAGCTTTCTTT

clone size: many
D gene: NA
J gene: TRBJ2-7
V gene: TRBV6-5
CDR3 protein: CASSYSATPYEQYF
CDR3 DNA: TGTGCCAGCAGTTACTCCGCCACCCCCTACGAGCAGTACTTC

clone size: few
D gene: NA
J gene: TRBJ2-1
V gene: TRBV25-1
CDR3 protein: CASSPRTQAAYNEQFF
CDR3 DNA: TGTGCCAGCAGTCCTCGAACTCAAGCGGCCTACAATGAGCAGTTCTTC

clone size: NA
D gene: TRBD2
J gene: TRBJ2-3
V gene: TRBV12-3/TRBV12-4
CDR3 protein: CASSHWFPSGGYTDTQYF
CDR3 DNA: TGTGCCAGCAGTCACTGGTTCCCCAGCGGGGGATACACAGATACGCAGTATTTT

clone size: many
D gene: NA
J gene: TRBJ1-2
V gene: TRBV2
CDR3 protein: CASSESRSSYGYTF
CDR3 DNA: TGTGCCAGCAGTGAATCCAGGTCTAGCTATGGCTACACCTTC

clone size: few
D gene: TRBD1
J gene: TRBJ1-5
V gene: TRBV6-6
CDR3 protein: CASRALDRGGNQPQHF
CDR3 DNA: TGTGCCAGCAGGGCCCTGGACAGGGGTGGCAATCAGCCCCAGCATTTT

clone size: NA
D gene: NA
J gene: TRBJ2-7
V gene: TRBV20-1
CDR3 protein: CSARVRGYEQYF
CDR3 DNA: TGCAGTGCTAGAGTACGGGGTTACGAGCAGTACTTC

clone size: few
D gene: TRBD1
J gene: TRBJ2-1
V gene: TRBV28
CDR3 protein: CASSKQGAGLDEQFF
CDR3 DNA: TGTGCCAGCAGTAAGCAGGGGGCTGGGTTGGATGAGCAGTTCTTC

clone size: NA
D gene: NA
J gene: TRBJ2-5
V gene: TRBV20-1
CDR3 protein: CSAILTGQEIQYF
CDR3 DNA: TGCAGTGCTATACTGACGGGGCAAGAGATCCAGTACTTC

clone size: few
D gene: NA
J gene: TRBJ2-7
V gene: TRBV7-6
CDR3 protein: CASSLAEGYYEQYF
CDR3 DNA: TGTGCCAGCAGCTTAGCGGAAGGGTACTACGAGCAGTACTTC

clone size: many
D gene: TRBD2
J gene: TRBJ2-1
V gene: TRBV5-1
CDR3 protein: CASSLVPGREFF
CDR3 DNA: TGCGCCAGCAGCTTGGTTCCCGGGAGGGAGTTCTTC

clone size: NA
D gene: NA
J gene: TRBJ2-3
V gene: TRBV9
CDR3 protein: CASSVEAVNTDTQYF
CDR3 DNA: TGTGCCAGCAGCGTAGAGGCGGTTAACACAGATACGCAGTATTTT

clone size: many
D gene: NA
J gene: TRBJ2-1
V gene: TRBV27
CDR3 protein: CASSPRQPPLEQFF
CDR3 DNA: TGTGCCAGCAGCCCTCGCCAACCTCCCCTTGAGCAGTTCTTC

clone size: few
D gene: TRBD1
J gene: TRBJ2-7
V gene: TRBV5-1
CDR3 protein: CASSSTAGGGWDEQYF
CDR3 DNA: TGCGCCAGCAGCTCCACGGCAGGGGGCGGTTGGGACGAGCAGTACTTC

clone size: NA
D gene: NA
J gene: TRBJ2-1
V gene: TRBV7-2
CDR3 protein: CASSLIPTDSGEQFF
CDR3 DNA: TGTGCCAGCAGCTTAATTCCTACAGACTCGGGTGAGCAGTTCTTC

clone size: NA
D gene: NA
J gene: TRBJ1-4
V gene: TRBV6-2/TRBV6-3
CDR3 protein: CASSRQDPANEKLFF
CDR3 DNA: TGTGCCAGCAGCAGACAGGATCCGGCTAATGAAAAACTGTTTTTT

clone size: NA
D gene: TRBD2
J gene: TRBJ2-4
V gene: TRBV14
CDR3 protein: CASSHLTGRAGDEQYF
CDR3 DNA: TGTGCCAGCAGCCATCTGACCGGGAGGGCGGGGGATGAGCAGTACTTC

clone size: NA
D gene: NA
J gene: TRBJ2-5
V gene: TRBV2
CDR3 protein: CAGTETVQETQYF
CDR3 DNA: TGTGCCGGCACCGAGACAGTCCAAGAGACCCAGTACTTC

clone size: many
D gene: NA
J gene: TRBJ1-2
V gene: TRBV28
CDR3 protein: CASSLGGDLYGYTF
CDR3 DNA: TGTGCCAGCAGTTTAGGAGGGGACCTATATGGCTACACCTTC

clone size: once
D gene: TRBD1
J gene: TRBJ1-3
V gene: TRBV5-1
CDR3 protein: CASSAGQAGGGNTIYF
CDR3 DNA: TGCGCCAGCAGCGCGGGACAGGCGGGCGGAGGAAACACCATATATTTT

clone size: many
D gene: TRBD1
J gene: TRBJ2-5
V gene: TRBV7-9
CDR3 protein: CASSLVPGGGETQYF
CDR3 DNA: TGTGCCAGCAGCTTAGTTCCAGGGGGCGGAGAGACCCAGTACTTC

clone size: few
D gene: NA
J gene: TRBJ2-3
V gene: TRBV5-6
CDR3 protein: CASSLEMAGIRTDTQYF
CDR3 DNA: TGTGCCAGCAGCTTGGAGATGGCGGGGATACGCACAGATACGCAGTATTTT

clone size: NA
D gene: NA
J gene: TRBJ1-1
V gene: TRBV12-3/TRBV12-4
CDR3 protein: CASGLRGNTEAFF
CDR3 DNA: TGTGCCAGCGGACTTAGGGGGAACACTGAAGCTTTCTTT

clone size: NA
D gene: TRBD2
J gene: TRBJ2-3
V gene: TRBV20-1
CDR3 protein: CSASRLAGVIADTQYF
CDR3 DNA: TGCAGTGCTAGCCGACTAGCGGGAGTTATCGCAGATACGCAGTATTTT

clone size: few
D gene: NA
J gene: TRBJ1-2
V gene: TRBV27
CDR3 protein: CASSFGLAGVDGYTF
CDR3 DNA: TGTGCCAGCAGTTTTGGGTTGGCAGGGGTTGATGGCTACACCTTC

clone size: many
D gene: TRBD1
J gene: TRBJ2-7
V gene: TRBV5-1
CDR3 protein: CASSEPGGYEQYF
CDR3 DNA: TGCGCCAGCAGCGAACCAGGGGGCTACGAGCAGTACTTC

clone size: many
D gene: NA
J gene: TRBJ2-5
V gene: TRBV5-1
CDR3 protein: CASSFTGEGETQYF
CDR3 DNA: TGCGCCAGCAGCTTCACAGGGGAGGGAGAGACCCAGTACTTC

clone size: many
D gene: TRBD1
J gene: TRBJ2-7
V gene: TRBV27
CDR3 protein: CATQSRDREHEQYF
CDR3 DNA: TGTGCCACCCAGAGTCGGGACAGGGAGCACGAGCAGTACTTC

clone size: NA
D gene: NA
J gene: TRBJ1-5
V gene: TRBV27
CDR3 protein: CASKGSGIGGQPQHF
CDR3 DNA: TGTGCCAGCAAGGGGTCTGGAATTGGCGGACAGCCCCAGCATTTT